Listed here are 25 T cell receptor beta chains from one sample, sequenced in a study of T-cell memory formation after mild COVID-19. TCRdb re-called the 5' RACE reads with MiXCR, one entry per CDR3 protein. Here the sample spans under 150,000 distinct CDR3 sequences, about 20% being singletons. The source material was PBMCs or a T cell subset sorted from them (not recorded which). The receptors come from a man aged 18 to 30 who had mild COVID-19 (a few samples of this study predate the infection). Cell type and time point are not known.

In this sample, this clonotype turned up a few times. The V and J genes are TRBV30 and TRBJ1-2; D is unresolved. The V end was cut by 7 bases, the J end by 3 bases, with 6 bases between. CDR3 length: 10 amino acids. Germline lookup yields CDR1 GTSNPN and CDR2 SVGIG (reference sequence). The CDR3 DNA is TGTGCCTCCGATTACTATGGCTACACCTTC. It translates to CASDYYGYTF.

This clonotype was detected many times. This sequence joins TRBV18 and TRBJ2-7; the match to TRBD1 covers 10 bases. The trim removed 3 bases at V and 3 bases at J, leaving 8 bases unmatched. CDR1 and CDR2 (germline): KGHSH, LQKENI. The length of the CDR3 is 16 residues. The CDR3 nucleotides are TGTGCCAGCTCACCCCCTGGGACAGGGGCCCTCTACGAGCAGTACTTC. Protein product: CASSPPGTGALYEQYF.

This clonotype was detected many times. The genes are TRBV6-2 or TRBV6-3 and TRBJ2-7; 7 positions agree with TRBD1. With 5 bases clipped from V and 5 bases from J, the junction kept 6 bases outside the gene matches. The CDR3 spans 13 residues. Germline loops: CDR1 MNHEY, CDR2 SVGEGT. The CDR3 nucleotides are TGTGCCAGCAGTAAGACAGGGTCCCACGAGCAGTACGTC. This translates into CASSKTGSHEQYV.

In its sample, this clonotype was seen a few times. The rearrangement uses TRBV4-3 and TRBJ1-2, with TRBD1 matching 8 bases. This CDR3 contains 13 residues. From germline, CDR1 is LGHNA and CDR2 YSLEER. V shed 0 bases, J shed 9 bases, and the junction held 3 bases outside the gene matches. The CDR3 DNA follows: TGCGCCAGCAGCCAAGAGGGACAGGAGAGCTACACCTTC. Residues: CASSQEGQESYTF.

The chain recombines TRBV7-2 with TRBJ1-2; the D is unclear. The germline V and J ends were trimmed by 6 bases and 3 bases, with 20 bases remaining between them. Germline V gives CDR1 SGHTA, CDR2 FQGNSA. The CDR3 runs to 16 residues. CDR3 amino acids: CASRSDLGFVYYGYTF. The CDR3 bases are TGTGCCAGCAGATCGGATCTTGGGTTCGTCTACTATGGCTACACCTTC.

This clonotype was picked up a small number of times. The chain couples TRBV7-2 to TRBJ2-3, with no clear D. Germline V gene data show CDR1 as SGHTA and CDR2 as FQGNSA. V was pared by 5 bases and J by 0 bases, with 9 bases between. This CDR3 spans 14 amino acids. The CDR3 is CASSPRLSTDTQYF. CDR3 nucleotides: TGTGCCAGCAGCCCCCGCCTAAGCACAGATACGCAGTATTTT.

This clonotype was counted between two and nine times. The V and J genes are TRBV29-1 and TRBJ1-4, with D tentatively TRBD1 (5 bases). Germline CDR1 is SQVTM and CDR2 is ANQGSEA. The V gene lost 5 bases and the J gene lost 10 bases, with 17 bases spanning the gap. The CDR3 runs to 13 residues. In DNA form, the CDR3 reads TGCAGCGTTAGGACTGGACTCGGGGGAAAACTGTTTTTT. Protein: CSVRTGLGGKLFF.

The J gene is TRBJ2-1, the V gene TRBV27, with 10 bases lining up with TRBD2. CDR1 and CDR2 from the germline V gene are MNHEY and SMNVEV (reference sequence). CDR3 size: 15 residues. The trim removed 5 bases at V and 2 bases at J, leaving 3 bases unmatched. CDR3 loop: CASSAGTSAYNEQFF. The CDR3, as DNA: TGTGCCAGCAGTGCCGGGACTAGCGCCTACAATGAGCAGTTCTTC.

On this clonotype itself: The junction departs from the called germline gene at one end, perhaps through a read error. For the CDR3, the DNA is TGCGCCAGCAGCTTGGGGGGACAGTCCCCCTCATTC. It is translated as CASSLGGQSPSF. The V call is TRBV5-1, the J call TRBJ1-2, with TRBD1 identical over 7 bases. Looked up from germline, CDR1 is SGHRS and CDR2 is YFSETQ. This CDR3 has 12 amino acids.

This clonotype was seen more than once but under ten times. In DNA form, the CDR3 reads TGTGCCAGCCTAAAGGGGGAGACCCAGTACTTC. This gives the protein CASLKGETQYF. The rearrangement joins TRBV18 to TRBJ2-5; the D gene is possibly TRBD1 (5 bases). The germline V gene has CDR1 KGHSH and CDR2 LQKENI. Trimming took 8 bases from V and 5 from J, leaving 9 bases between them. This CDR3 is built from 11 residues.

The chain carries TRBV9 and TRBJ2-3; D ambiguous. The CDR3 is 12 residues long. Trimming took off 1 base at V and 6 bases at J, with 6 bases between the two ends. Germline V CDR1 and CDR2: SGDLS, YYNGEE. CDR3: CASSVTGDTQYF. For the CDR3, the DNA is TGTGCCAGCAGCGTAACTGGGGATACGCAGTATTTT.

This sequence joins TRBV7-8 and TRBJ2-2, with TRBD1 matching over 8 bases. V lost 5 bases, J lost 6 bases, and 8 bases stayed unmatched. This CDR3 comprises 15 residues. Germline CDR1 is SGHVS and CDR2 is FQNEAQ. CDR3 in DNA: TGTGCCAGCAGCCCGTCGACAGGGGAGGCCGGGGAGCTGTTTTTT. This codes for CASSPSTGEAGELFF.

This clonotype showed up just a few times. The CDR3 loop reads CASSLSSGGTYEQYV. CDR3 nucleotides: TGTGCCAGCAGTTTATCGAGCGGGGGCACCTACGAGCAGTACGTC. The chain is built from TRBV27 and TRBJ2-7; 8 bases agree with TRBD2. Per the germline V gene, CDR1 is MNHEY and CDR2 is SMNVEV (reference sequence). The CDR3 is made up of 15 amino acids. With V trimmed by 0 bases and J by 2 bases, 3 bases remained unmatched.

This chain joins TRBV12-3 or TRBV12-4 and TRBJ2-1, with TRBD1 identical over 7 bases. V gave up 7 bases and J gave up 8 bases; unmatched junction bases: 5. This CDR3 contains 12 residues. The CDR3 sequence is CASTPTGHEQFF. The CDR3 DNA reads TGTGCCAGCACCCCGACAGGGCATGAGCAGTTCTTC.

This clonotype was counted only a few times. The DNA for the CDR3 is TGTGCCAGCAGCGACTGGGACAGGGGAGGTCCAACCGATACGCAGTATTTT. Its translation: CASSDWDRGGPTDTQYF. The chain carries TRBV9 and TRBJ2-3, with 10 bases matching TRBD1. The V segment lost 3 bases and the J segment 6 bases; nucleotides outside the gene matches: 13. CDR1 is SGDLS, CDR2 YYNGEE, per germline. There are 17 residues in the CDR3.

This chain links TRBV27 with TRBJ2-7; D tentatively reads TRBD1 or TRBD2 (5 bases each). Germline V gives CDR1 MNHEY, CDR2 SMNVEV (reference sequence). The CDR3 is made up of 16 amino acids. V shed 0 bases and J shed 0 bases, with 12 bases lying between them. CDR3 DNA sequence: TGTGCCAGCAGTTTATCGGGGACCCCGAACTCCTACGAGCAGTACTTC. This translates into CASSLSGTPNSYEQYF.

This rearrangement joins TRBV23-1 to TRBJ2-7, with a possible D match to TRBD2 (6 bases). TRBV23-1 is designated an ORF whose function remains uncertain. The CDR3 extends over 15 amino acids. The V and J ends lost 0 bases and 2 bases respectively, with 11 bases between them. CDR3 protein: CASSQSGGDPYEQYF. Written as DNA, the CDR3 is TGCGCCAGCAGTCAATCTGGAGGGGATCCCTACGAGCAGTACTTC.

This clonotype came up a few times. The V call is TRBV11-2, the J call TRBJ2-7; no reliable D call. The CDR3 has 15 residues. Germline loops: CDR1 SGHAT, CDR2 FQNNGV. Between the trimmed V and J ends, which lost 5 bases and 2 bases, there was a span of 16 bases. In nucleotides, the CDR3 is TGTGCCAGCAGCCCCCCGATTAGGGTGACCTACGAGCAGTACTTC. Amino acids: CASSPPIRVTYEQYF.

The V gene is TRBV4-1, the J gene TRBJ2-1, with unresolved D. The germline CDR1 and CDR2 sequences are MGHRA and YSYEKL. The CDR3 spans 14 residues. Trimming left V 0 bases short and J 8 bases short, with 11 bases between. CDR3 loop: CASSQEFSFDEQFF. The DNA of the CDR3 is TGCGCCAGCAGCCAAGAGTTTAGCTTCGATGAGCAGTTCTTC.

This clonotype has a handful of counts. The V gene is TRBV7-6, the J gene TRBJ2-1, with TRBD1 as a possible D gene (6 bases). The CDR3 extends over 13 amino acids. The germline gives CDR1 SGHVS, CDR2 FNYEAQ. Trimming took 5 bases from V and 7 from J, leaving 12 bases between them. CDR3 sequence: CASSTRGGNEQFF. The CDR3 nucleotides read TGTGCCAGCAGCACCAGGGGTGGTAATGAGCAGTTCTTC.

This clonotype was seen a few times. The rearrangement joins TRBV7-2 to TRBJ2-5, with 8 bases that match TRBD2. The CDR3 totals 14 residues. V trimming: 5 bases; J trimming: 5 bases; junction bases outside the gene matches: 7. Germline CDR1 reads SGHTA; CDR2 reads FQGNSA. This CDR3 is CASSPIAGLETQYF. CDR3 coding DNA: TGTGCCAGCAGCCCCATAGCGGGGCTGGAGACCCAGTACTTC. Using reference TRBV7-2 and TRBJ2-5 for the parts outside the CDR3, the full variable domain is GAGVSQSPSNKVTEKGKDVELRCDPISGHTALYWYRQSLGQGLEFLIYFQGNSAPDKSGLPSDRFSAERTGGSVSTLTIQRTQQEDSAVYLCASSPIAGLETQYFGPGTRLLVL.

This chain connects TRBV13 to TRBJ2-7; unclear D gene. V was clipped by 2 bases and J by 5 bases, with 7 bases between them. CDR3 length: 12 residues. Germline CDR1 PRHDT, CDR2 FYEKMQ (reference sequence). The CDR3 sequence is CASSLQVDEQYF. CDR3 sequence (DNA): TGTGCCAGCAGCTTACAGGTGGACGAGCAGTACTTC.

The chain couples TRBV7-9 to TRBJ1-5; D uncertain. The CDR3 spans 14 residues. Trimming removed 3 bases at V and 0 bases at J, with 6 bases between. CDR1 is SEHNR and CDR2 is FQNEAQ in the germline V gene (reference sequence). Written as DNA, the CDR3 is TGTGCCAGCAGCTTTCCAGGTAGCAATCAGCCCCAGCATTTT. This codes for CASSFPGSNQPQHF.

V and J are TRBV7-9 and TRBJ1-1; no clear D. The CDR3 extends over 13 amino acids. V lost 1 base and J 4 bases, leaving 7 bases between the germline ends. The germline V gene encodes CDR1 SEHNR and CDR2 FQNEAQ (reference sequence). The CDR3 spells CASSLESATEAFF. Written as DNA, the CDR3 is TGTGCCAGCAGCTTAGAGTCCGCCACTGAAGCTTTCTTT.

This clonotype came up a few times. The rearrangement uses TRBV27 and TRBJ2-1; 10 positions agree with TRBD1. V shed 3 bases, J shed 3 bases, and the junction held 2 bases outside the gene matches. The CDR3 loop spans 15 amino acids. Germline CDR1 is MNHEY and CDR2 is SMNVEV (reference sequence). The DNA for the CDR3 is TGTGCCAGCAGTTTCCGGGACAGGGGCTACAATGAGCAGTTCTTC. It yields the protein CASSFRDRGYNEQFF.